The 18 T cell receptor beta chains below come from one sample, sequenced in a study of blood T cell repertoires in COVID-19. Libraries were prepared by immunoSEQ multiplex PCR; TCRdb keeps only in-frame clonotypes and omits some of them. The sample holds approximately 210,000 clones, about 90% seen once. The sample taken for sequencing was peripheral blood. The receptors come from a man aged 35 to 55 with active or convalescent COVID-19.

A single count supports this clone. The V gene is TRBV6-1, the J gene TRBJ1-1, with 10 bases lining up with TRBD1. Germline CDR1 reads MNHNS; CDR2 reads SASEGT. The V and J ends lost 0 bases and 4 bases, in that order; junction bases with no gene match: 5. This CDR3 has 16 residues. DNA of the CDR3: TGTGCCAGCAGTGAAGCGCCGGGACAGGGGAGCACTGAAGCTTTCTTT. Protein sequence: CASSEAPGQGSTEAFF.

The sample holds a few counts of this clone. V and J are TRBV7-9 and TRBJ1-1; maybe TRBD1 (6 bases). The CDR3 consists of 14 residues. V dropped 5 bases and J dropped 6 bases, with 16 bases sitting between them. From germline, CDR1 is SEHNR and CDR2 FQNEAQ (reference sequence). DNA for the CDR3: TGTGCCAGCAGCCCGAGTGGGACACTTTCTGAAGCTTTCTTT. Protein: CASSPSGTLSEAFF.

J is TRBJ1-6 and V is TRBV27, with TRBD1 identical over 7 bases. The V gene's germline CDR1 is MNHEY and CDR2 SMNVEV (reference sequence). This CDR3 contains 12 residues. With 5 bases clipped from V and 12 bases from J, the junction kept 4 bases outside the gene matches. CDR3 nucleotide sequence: TGTGCCAGCAGTGTAACAGGGGTACCCCTCCACTTT. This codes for CASSVTGVPLHF.

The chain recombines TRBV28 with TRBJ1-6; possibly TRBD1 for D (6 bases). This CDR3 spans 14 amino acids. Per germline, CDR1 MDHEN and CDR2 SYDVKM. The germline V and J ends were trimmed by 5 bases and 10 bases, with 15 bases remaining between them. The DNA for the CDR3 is TGTGCCAGCAGTAAAACAGGGATCCGATCACCCCTCCACTTT. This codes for CASSKTGIRSPLHF. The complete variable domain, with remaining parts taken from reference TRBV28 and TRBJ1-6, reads DVKVTQSSRYLVKRTGEKVFLECVQDMDHENMFWYRQDPGLGLRLIYFSYDVKMKEKGDIPEGYSVSREKKERFSLILESASTNQTSMYLCASSKTGIRSPLHFGNGTRLTVT.

CDR3 protein: CASSFDLSGPTDTQYF. As DNA, the CDR3 is TGTGCCAGCAGCTTTGACTTGAGCGGGCCCACAGATACGCAGTATTTT. V is TRBV5-4 and J is TRBJ2-3, with a tentative D call TRBD2 (6 bases). The V end was cut by 2 bases, the J end by 2 bases, with 15 bases between. The CDR3 has 16 amino acids. Germline V CDR1 and CDR2: SGHNT, YYREEE (reference sequence).

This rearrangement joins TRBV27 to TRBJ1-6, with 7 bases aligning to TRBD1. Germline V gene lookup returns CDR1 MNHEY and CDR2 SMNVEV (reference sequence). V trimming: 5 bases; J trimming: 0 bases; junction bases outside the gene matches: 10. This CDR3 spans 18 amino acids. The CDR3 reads CASSPRGVRSSYNSPLHF. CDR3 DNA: TGTGCCAGCAGTCCCAGGGGGGTAAGGAGCTCCTATAATTCACCCCTCCACTTT.

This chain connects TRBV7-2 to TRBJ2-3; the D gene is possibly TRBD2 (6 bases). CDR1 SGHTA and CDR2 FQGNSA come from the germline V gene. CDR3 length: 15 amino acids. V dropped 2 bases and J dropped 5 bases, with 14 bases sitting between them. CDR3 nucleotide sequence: TGTGCCAGCAGCTTATTCGCGGGAAGTAAAGATACGCAGTATTTT. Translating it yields CASSLFAGSKDTQYF.

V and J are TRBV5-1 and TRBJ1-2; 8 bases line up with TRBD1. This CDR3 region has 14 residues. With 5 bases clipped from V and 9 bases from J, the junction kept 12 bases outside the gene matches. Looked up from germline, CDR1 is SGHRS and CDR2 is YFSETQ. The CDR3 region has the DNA TGCGCCAGCAGGGAGGCTCCAGGGGGCGAAAGCTACACCTTC. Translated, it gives CASREAPGGESYTF.

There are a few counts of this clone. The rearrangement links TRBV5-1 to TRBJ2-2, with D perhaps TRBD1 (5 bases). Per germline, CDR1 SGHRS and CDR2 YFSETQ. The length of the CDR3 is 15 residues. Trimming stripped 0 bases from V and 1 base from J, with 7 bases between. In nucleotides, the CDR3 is TGCGCCAGCAGCTTGGGACAGTGGAACACCGGGGAGCTGTTTTTT. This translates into CASSLGQWNTGELFF. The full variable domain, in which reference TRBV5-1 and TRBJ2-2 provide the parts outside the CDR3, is KAGVTQTPRYLIKTRGQQVTLSCSPISGHRSVSWYQQTPGQGLQFLFEYFSETQRNKGNFPGRFSGRQFSNSRSEMNVSTLELGDSALYLCASSLGQWNTGELFFGEGSRLTVL.

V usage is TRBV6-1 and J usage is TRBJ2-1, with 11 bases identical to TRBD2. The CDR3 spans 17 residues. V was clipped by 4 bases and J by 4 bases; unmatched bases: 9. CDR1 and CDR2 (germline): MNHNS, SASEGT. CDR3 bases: TGTGCCAGCAGTGTCACACTAGCGGGAGTCTTATACAATGAGCAGTTCTTC. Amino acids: CASSVTLAGVLYNEQFF.

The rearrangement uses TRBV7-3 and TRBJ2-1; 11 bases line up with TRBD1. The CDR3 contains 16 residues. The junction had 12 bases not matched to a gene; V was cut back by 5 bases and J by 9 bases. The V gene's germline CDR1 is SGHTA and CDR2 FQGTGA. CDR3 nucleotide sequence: TGTGCCAGCAGCACCGGGACAGGGGGGACAAGCGGTGAGCAGTTCTTC. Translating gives CASSTGTGGTSGEQFF.

DNA for the CDR3: TGTGCCAGTAGTTCGGGACAGGAGACCAGAAATACGCAGTATTTT. Translation gives CASSSGQETRNTQYF. This sequence joins TRBV19 and TRBJ2-3; 8 bases map to TRBD1. The germline V gene encodes CDR1 LNHDA and CDR2 SQIVND (reference sequence). Germline trimming cut 5 bases from V and 7 bases from J; bases unmatched to any gene: 11. The length of the CDR3 is 15 residues.

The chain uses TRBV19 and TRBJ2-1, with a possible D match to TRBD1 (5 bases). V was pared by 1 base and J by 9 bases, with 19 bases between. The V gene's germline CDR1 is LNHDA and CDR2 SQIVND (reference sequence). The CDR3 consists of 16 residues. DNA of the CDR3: TGTGCCAGTAGTATAGCCGGATTCCTGGGGCTTGTTGAGCAGTTCTTC. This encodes CASSIAGFLGLVEQFF.

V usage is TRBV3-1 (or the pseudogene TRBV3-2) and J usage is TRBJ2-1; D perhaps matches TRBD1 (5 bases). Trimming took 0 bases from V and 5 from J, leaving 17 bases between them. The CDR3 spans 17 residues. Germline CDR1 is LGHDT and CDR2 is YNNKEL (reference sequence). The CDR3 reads CASSQESTGQVDNEQFF. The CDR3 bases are TGTGCCAGCAGCCAAGAATCCACAGGTCAGGTCGACAATGAGCAGTTCTTC.

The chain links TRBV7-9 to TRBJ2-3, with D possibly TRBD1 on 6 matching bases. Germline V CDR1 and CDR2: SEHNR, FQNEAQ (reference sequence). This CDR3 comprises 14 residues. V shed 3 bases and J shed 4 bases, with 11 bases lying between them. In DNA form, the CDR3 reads TGTGCCAGCAGCTTCACAGGGTCAGCAGATACGCAGTATTTT. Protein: CASSFTGSADTQYF.

CDR3 sequence: CASSEGGGMETEAFF. Written as DNA, the CDR3 is TGTGCCAGCAGTGAAGGAGGCGGGATGGAGACTGAAGCTTTCTTT. The V call is TRBV2, the J call TRBJ1-1; D gene uncertain. CDR3 size: 15 residues. Germline loops: CDR1 SNHLY, CDR2 FYNNEI. Trimming took 1 base from V and 5 from J, leaving 14 bases between them.

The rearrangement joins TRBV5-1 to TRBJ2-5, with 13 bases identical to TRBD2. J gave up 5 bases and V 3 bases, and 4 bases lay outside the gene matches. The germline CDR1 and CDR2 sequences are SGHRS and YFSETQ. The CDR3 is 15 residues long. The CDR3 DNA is TGCGCCAGCAGCTCCCGGACTAGCGGGGGTGAGACCCAGTACTTC. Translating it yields CASSSRTSGGETQYF.

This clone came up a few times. The CDR3 DNA reads as TGTGCCAGCAGTTTGACAGGAGTAAACATTCAGTACTTC. It is translated as CASSLTGVNIQYF. The gene calls are TRBV25-1 and TRBJ2-4; D may be TRBD1 (6 bases). V lost 5 bases, J lost 6 bases, and 11 bases lay in between. CDR1 MGHDK and CDR2 SYGVNS come from the germline V gene. The CDR3 is 13 amino acids.